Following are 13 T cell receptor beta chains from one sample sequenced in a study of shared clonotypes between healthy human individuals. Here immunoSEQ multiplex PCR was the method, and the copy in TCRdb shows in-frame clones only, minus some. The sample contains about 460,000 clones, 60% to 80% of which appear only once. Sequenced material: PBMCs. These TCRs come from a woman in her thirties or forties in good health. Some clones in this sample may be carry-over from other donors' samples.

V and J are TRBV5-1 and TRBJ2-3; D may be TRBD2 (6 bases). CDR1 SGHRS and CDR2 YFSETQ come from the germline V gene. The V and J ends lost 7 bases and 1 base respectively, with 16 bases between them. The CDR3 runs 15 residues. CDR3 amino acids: CASQRGMGGTDTQYF. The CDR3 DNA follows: TGCGCCAGCCAACGGGGGATGGGAGGCACAGATACGCAGTATTTT.

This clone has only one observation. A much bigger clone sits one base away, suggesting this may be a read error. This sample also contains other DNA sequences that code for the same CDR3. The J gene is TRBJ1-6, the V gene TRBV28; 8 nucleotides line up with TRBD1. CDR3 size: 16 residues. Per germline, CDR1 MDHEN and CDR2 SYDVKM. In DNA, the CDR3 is TGTGCCAGCAGTTCCTTGGACAGGGTGGATAATTCACCCCTCCACTTC. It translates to CASSSLDRVDNSPLHF.

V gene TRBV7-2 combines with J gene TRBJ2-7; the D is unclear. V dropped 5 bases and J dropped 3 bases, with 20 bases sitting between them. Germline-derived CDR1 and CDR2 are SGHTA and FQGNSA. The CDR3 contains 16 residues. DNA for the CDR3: TGTGCCAGCAGCGGAAGACGGAGCGCAGAGCTCTACGAGCAGTACTTC. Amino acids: CASSGRRSAELYEQYF.

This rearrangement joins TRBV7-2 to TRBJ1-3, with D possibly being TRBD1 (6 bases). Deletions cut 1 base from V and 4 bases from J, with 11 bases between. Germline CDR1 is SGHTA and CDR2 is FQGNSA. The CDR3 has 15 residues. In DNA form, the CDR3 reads TGTGCCAGCAGCTTAGGTGGGACACCAGGAAACACCATATATTTT. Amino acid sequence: CASSLGGTPGNTIYF.

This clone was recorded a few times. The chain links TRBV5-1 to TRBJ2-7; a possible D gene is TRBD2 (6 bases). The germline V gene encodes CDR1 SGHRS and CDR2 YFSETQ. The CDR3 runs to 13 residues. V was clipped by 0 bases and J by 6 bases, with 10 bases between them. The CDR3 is CASSLEAGSEQYF. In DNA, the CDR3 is TGCGCCAGCAGCTTGGAGGCCGGGAGCGAGCAGTACTTC.

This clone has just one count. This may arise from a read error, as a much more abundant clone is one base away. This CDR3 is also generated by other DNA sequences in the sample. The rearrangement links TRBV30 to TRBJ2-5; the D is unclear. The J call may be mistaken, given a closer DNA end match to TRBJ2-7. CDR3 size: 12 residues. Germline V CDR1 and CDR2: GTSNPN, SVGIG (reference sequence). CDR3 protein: CAWSVGPYEQYF. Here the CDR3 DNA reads TGTGCTTGGAGCGTGGGTCCCTACGAGCAGTACTTC.

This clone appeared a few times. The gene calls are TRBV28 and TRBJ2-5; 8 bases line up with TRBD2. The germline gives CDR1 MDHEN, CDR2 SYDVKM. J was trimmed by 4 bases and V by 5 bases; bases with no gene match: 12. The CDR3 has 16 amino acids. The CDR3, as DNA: TGTGCCAGCAGTCTTATAGGAGCGGGAGTGACAGAGACCCAGTACTTC. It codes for CASSLIGAGVTETQYF.

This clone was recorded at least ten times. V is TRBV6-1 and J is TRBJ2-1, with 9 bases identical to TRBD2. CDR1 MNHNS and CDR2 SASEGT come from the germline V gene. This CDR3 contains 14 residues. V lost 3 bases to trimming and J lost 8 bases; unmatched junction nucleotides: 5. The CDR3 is CASSDELAGHEQFF. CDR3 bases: TGTGCCAGCAGTGATGAACTAGCGGGCCATGAGCAGTTCTTC.

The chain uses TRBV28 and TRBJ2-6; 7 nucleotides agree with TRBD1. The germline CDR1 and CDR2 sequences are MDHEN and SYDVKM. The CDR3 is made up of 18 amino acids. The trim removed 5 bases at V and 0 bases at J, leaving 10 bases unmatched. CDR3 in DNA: TGTGCCAGCAGTCCCTCGGGACAGCTCGGCTCTGGGGCCAACGTCCTGACTTTC. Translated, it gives CASSPSGQLGSGANVLTF. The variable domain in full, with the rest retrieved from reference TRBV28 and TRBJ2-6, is DVKVTQSSRYLVKRTGEKVFLECVQDMDHENMFWYRQDPGLGLRLIYFSYDVKMKEKGDIPEGYSVSREKKERFSLILESASTNQTSMYLCASSPSGQLGSGANVLTFGAGSRLTVL.

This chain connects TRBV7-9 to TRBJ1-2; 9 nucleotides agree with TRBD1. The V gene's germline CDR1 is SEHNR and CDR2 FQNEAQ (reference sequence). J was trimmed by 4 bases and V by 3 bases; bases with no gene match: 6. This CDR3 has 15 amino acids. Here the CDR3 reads CASSFPGQGIYGYTF. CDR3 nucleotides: TGTGCCAGCAGCTTCCCGGGACAGGGAATCTATGGCTACACCTTC.

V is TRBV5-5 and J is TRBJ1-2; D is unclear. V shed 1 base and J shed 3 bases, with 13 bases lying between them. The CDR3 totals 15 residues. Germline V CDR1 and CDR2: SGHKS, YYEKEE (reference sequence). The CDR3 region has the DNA TGTGCCAGCAGCTTGCGATGGGAGGGTGACTATGGCTACACCTTC. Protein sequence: CASSLRWEGDYGYTF.

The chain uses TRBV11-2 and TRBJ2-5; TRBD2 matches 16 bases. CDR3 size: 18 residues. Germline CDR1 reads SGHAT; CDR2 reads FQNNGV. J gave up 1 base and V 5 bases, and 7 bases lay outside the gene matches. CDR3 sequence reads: CASSHGTSGRGFQETQYF. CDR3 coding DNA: TGTGCCAGCAGCCACGGGACTAGCGGGAGGGGTTTCCAAGAGACCCAGTACTTC.

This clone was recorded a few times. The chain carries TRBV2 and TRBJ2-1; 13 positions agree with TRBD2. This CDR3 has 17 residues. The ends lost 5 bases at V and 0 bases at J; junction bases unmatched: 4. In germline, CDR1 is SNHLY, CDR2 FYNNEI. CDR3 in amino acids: CASSPWTSGSSYNEQFF. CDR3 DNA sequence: TGTGCCAGCAGTCCGTGGACTAGCGGGAGCTCCTACAATGAGCAGTTCTTC.